The present entry profiles one T cell receptor beta chain with its context. Per the original methods: For nucleated cells, counts were estimated from reference gene primer amplification. Some clones are missing from TCRdb's copy, which holds only in-frame ones; the method was immunoSEQ multiplex PCR. From that table come the V and J calls and clone size; the DNA was used to work out D and trimming. The table includes some 250,000 clones, approximately 85% detected once. This sample was included in a study of blood T cell repertoires in COVID-19. Looking at the study overall: Specimens from acute and convalescent COVID-19 originated in the United States, Italy and Spain.

Trimming left V 0 bases short and J 4 bases short, with 5 bases between. Germline assignment: CDR1 SGHDT and CDR2 YYEEEE. The CDR3 has 13 residues. The receptor's source is a woman aged 25-40 years with acute or convalescent COVID-19. The chain combines TRBV5-6 with TRBJ2-1; D uncertain. Sample: peripheral blood. Written as DNA, the CDR3 is TGTGCCAGCAGCTTGGAACTGTACAATGAGCAGTTCTTC. Its translation: CASSLELYNEQFF. Drawing the rest from reference TRBV5-6 and TRBJ2-1, the complete variable domain is DAGVTQSPTHLIKTRGQQVTLRCSPKSGHDTVSWYQQALGQGPQFIFQYYEEEERQRGNFPDRFSGHQFPNYSSELNVNALLLGDSALYLCASSLELYNEQFFGPGTRLTVL.